The 24 T cell receptor beta chains below were found in one sample sequenced in a study of cytomegalovirus exposure and HLA in healthy donors. Use of 60 Vbeta and 13 Jbeta primers characterized the PCR. Some clones are missing from TCRdb's copy, which holds only in-frame ones; the method was immunoSEQ multiplex PCR. The ten top clones account for 0.75% to 0.85%, within a sample of 150,000 to 200,000 clones. Input material: PBMCs. The receptors shown here come from a woman aged 18 to 35 in good health and CMV-seropositive.

V usage is TRBV7-3 and J usage is TRBJ2-4; TRBD2 is a possible D gene (6 bases). V was clipped by 5 bases and J by 6 bases, with 14 bases between them. Germline CDR1 and CDR2: SGHTA and FQGTGA. The CDR3 covers 14 residues. CDR3 sequence (DNA): TGTGCCAGCAGCCCCGGGAGTCAGGTAAACATTCAGTACTTC. This translates into CASSPGSQVNIQYF.

V and J are TRBV19 and TRBJ1-6; 8 bases align to TRBD1. The CDR3 extends over 14 amino acids. Germline loops: CDR1 LNHDA, CDR2 SQIVND (reference sequence). Trimming removed 7 bases from V and 8 bases from J; junction bases left unmatched: 7. CDR3 DNA: TGTGCCAGTATCCTGACAGGGGAGGATTCACCCCTCCACTTT. It is translated as CASILTGEDSPLHF.

The J gene is TRBJ1-2, the V gene TRBV30; a possible D gene is TRBD1 (5 bases). Looked up from germline, CDR1 is GTSNPN and CDR2 is SVGIG (reference sequence). The germline V and J ends were trimmed by 3 bases and 5 bases, with 16 bases remaining between them. The CDR3 contains 14 residues. This CDR3 reads CAWRHKGVLYGYTF. CDR3 nucleotide sequence: TGTGCCTGGAGGCATAAAGGGGTCCTATATGGCTACACCTTC. Looking up the rest from reference TRBV30 and TRBJ1-2 gives the full variable domain: SQTIHQWPATLVQPVGSPLSLECTVEGTSNPNLYWYRQAAGRGLQLLFYSVGIGQISSEVPQNLSASRPQDRQFILSSKKLLLSDSGFYLCAWRHKGVLYGYTFGSGTRLTVV.

The gene calls are TRBV5-5 and TRBJ2-1, with D possibly matching TRBD2 (6 bases). V gave up 4 bases and J gave up 0 bases, with 14 bases separating them. The CDR3 length is 16 residues. Per germline, CDR1 SGHKS and CDR2 YYEKEE (reference sequence). CDR3 protein: CASSDPLARSYNEQFF. The DNA for the CDR3 is TGTGCCAGCAGCGATCCTCTAGCGCGCTCCTACAATGAGCAGTTCTTC.

Here the CDR3 reads CASSQDVTGGSGELFF. CDR3 nucleotides: TGTGCCAGCAGCCAAGATGTGACAGGGGGGTCCGGGGAGCTGTTTTTT. The V and J genes are TRBV4-2 and TRBJ2-2; 9 bases are a match to TRBD1. The V gene's germline CDR1 is LGHNA and CDR2 YNFKEQ. The CDR3 runs 16 residues. V lost 0 bases and J lost 6; bases outside the gene matches: 5.

This chain joins TRBV30 and TRBJ1-1, with D maybe TRBD1 (5 bases). CDR3 length: 19 residues. V was cut by 0 bases and J by 1 base, with 24 bases left in between. CDR1 is GTSNPN and CDR2 is SVGIG in the germline V gene (reference sequence). The CDR3 region is CAWSVHGGLSQLKNTEAFF. The DNA for the CDR3 is TGTGCCTGGAGTGTACATGGGGGACTCTCTCAACTGAAGAACACTGAAGCTTTCTTT.

A remark on this clone: Compared with germline, one end of the junction differs, possibly owing to a read error. This sequence joins TRBV7-7 and TRBJ2-5, with 8 bases identical to TRBD1. The CDR3 sequence is 15 residues long. Germline CDR1 SSHAT, CDR2 FNYEAQ (reference sequence). The CDR3 sequence: CASSLGARGLETQYF. The CDR3 DNA follows: TGTGCTAGCAGCTTAGGTGCCAGGGGGCTAGAGACCCAGTACTTC. Full variable domain (missing parts from reference TRBV7-7 and TRBJ2-5): GAGVSQSPRYKVTKRGQDVTLRCDPISSHATLYWYQQALGQGPEFLTYFNYEAQPDKSGLPSDRFSAERPEGSISTLTIQRTEQRDSAMYRCASSLGARGLETQYFGPGTRLLVL.

The rearrangement links TRBV2 to TRBJ2-7; a weak D match, TRBD1 (6 bases). Per germline, CDR1 SNHLY and CDR2 FYNNEI. V lost 10 bases, J lost 3 bases, and 13 bases lay in between. CDR3 length equals 12 residues. The CDR3 spells CATGVTGYEQYF. DNA of the CDR3: TGTGCCACAGGGGTTACGGGCTACGAGCAGTACTTC.

The genes are TRBV19 and TRBJ1-1, with D unresolved. V lost 5 bases, J lost 4 bases, and 11 bases lay in between. CDR3 length: 13 amino acids. From germline, CDR1 is LNHDA and CDR2 SQIVND (reference sequence). The CDR3 region has the DNA TGTGCCAGTAGTCGGTCGGTGGTCACTGAAGCTTTCTTT. It yields the protein CASSRSVVTEAFF.

The CDR3 loop reads CASSSRLATYNEQFF. For the CDR3, the DNA is TGTGCCAGCAGCTCCCGACTAGCCACCTACAATGAGCAGTTCTTC. This chain connects TRBV13 to TRBJ2-1; TRBD2 agrees at 7 bases. Per germline, CDR1 PRHDT and CDR2 FYEKMQ (reference sequence). The CDR3 consists of 15 residues. The trim removed 4 bases at V and 2 bases at J, leaving 5 bases unmatched.

V is TRBV5-1 and J is TRBJ2-3, with D unresolved. The CDR3 runs 11 residues. V shed 4 bases and J shed 6 bases, with 6 bases lying between them. CDR1 and CDR2 (germline): SGHRS, YFSETQ. CDR3 region: CASSSWDTQYF. DNA of the CDR3: TGCGCCAGCAGCAGCTGGGATACGCAGTATTTT. Variable domain in full (rest from reference TRBV5-1 and TRBJ2-3): KAGVTQTPRYLIKTRGQQVTLSCSPISGHRSVSWYQQTPGQGLQFLFEYFSETQRNKGNFPGRFSGRQFSNSRSEMNVSTLELGDSALYLCASSSWDTQYFGPGTRLTVL.

V is TRBV19 and J is TRBJ1-1, with unresolved D. V was shortened by 4 bases and J by 10 bases, with 13 bases between the two germline ends. Germline V gene lookup returns CDR1 LNHDA and CDR2 SQIVND (reference sequence). This CDR3 is 12 amino acids long. In DNA form, the CDR3 reads TGTGCCAGTAGTACCGGGTGGTTGGCAGCTTTCTTT. As protein: CASSTGWLAAFF.

The chain joins TRBV4-1 to TRBJ1-2; D not certain. Trimming removed 3 bases from V and 1 base from J, with 12 bases in between. Germline CDR1 MGHRA, CDR2 YSYEKL. This CDR3 region has 15 residues. The DNA for the CDR3 is TGCGCCAGCAGCCAGGGAGAGCGCTTTAACTATGGCTACACCTTC. Residues: CASSQGERFNYGYTF.

The V call is TRBV5-6, the J call TRBJ2-3, with D perhaps TRBD1 (5 bases). The V end was cut by 0 bases, the J end by 2 bases, with 10 bases between. The CDR3 consists of 15 residues. CDR1 and CDR2 (germline): SGHDT, YYEEEE. CDR3 in amino acids: CASSLGGRDTDTQYF. In DNA, the CDR3 is TGTGCCAGCAGCTTGGGGGGCAGGGACACAGATACGCAGTATTTT.

The chain is built from TRBV6-5 and TRBJ1-1; TRBD1 is a possible D gene (6 bases). The V end was cut by 4 bases, the J end by 2 bases, with 17 bases between. Germline CDR1 and CDR2: MNHEY and SVGAGI. The CDR3 is 16 residues long. The CDR3 reads CASSFAGGMLNTEAFF. CDR3 DNA sequence: TGTGCCAGCAGTTTTGCGGGGGGCATGTTAAACACTGAAGCTTTCTTT.

This chain uses TRBV11-2 with TRBJ1-3; D gene uncertain. The CDR3 contains 16 residues. CDR1 SGHAT and CDR2 FQNNGV come from the germline V gene. Trimming left V 1 base short and J 0 bases short, with 10 bases between. The DNA for the CDR3 is TGTGCCAGCAGCTTAGTGCAGGCCCGCTCTGGAAACACCATATATTTT. Translating gives CASSLVQARSGNTIYF.

The chain has TRBV2 and TRBJ2-3; 9 bases are a match to TRBD1. The CDR3 loop spans 21 amino acids. Germline V gene sequence: CDR1 SNHLY, CDR2 FYNNEI. Unmatched junction bases numbered 24, after V lost 6 bases and J lost 2 bases. The CDR3 nucleotides read TGTGCCAGCAGCGCCGGGCGATCGAGACCGGGACAGGGAGTAGCCACAGATACGCAGTATTTT. This translates into CASSAGRSRPGQGVATDTQYF.

V is TRBV4-3 and J is TRBJ1-3; 8 positions agree with TRBD1. The CDR3 totals 18 residues. The V segment lost 1 base and the J segment 0 bases; nucleotides outside the gene matches: 8. Germline V gives CDR1 LGHNA, CDR2 YSLEER. The CDR3 DNA follows: TGCGCCAGCAGCCAAGGTGGACAGGGATCTTCCTCTGGAAACACCATATATTTT. It codes for CASSQGGQGSSSGNTIYF.

The rearrangement joins TRBV10-2 to TRBJ2-5; 9 positions match TRBD1. Matching the DNA end better, TRBJ2-7 makes the J call doubtful. The CDR3 totals 15 residues. Germline loops: CDR1 WSHSY, CDR2 SAAADI. The CDR3 DNA follows: TGCGCCAGCAGTGAGGGGGACAGGGTCGTCTACGAGCAGTACTTC. Its protein product is CASSEGDRVVYEQYF.

V gene TRBV14 combines with J gene TRBJ2-1, with 7 positions matching TRBD1. Germline trimming cut 4 bases from V and 6 bases from J; bases unmatched to any gene: 15. Germline CDR1 is SGHDN and CDR2 is FVKESK. The CDR3 runs 17 residues. CDR3 protein: CASSPPYSDRTPNEQFF. DNA for the CDR3: TGTGCCAGCAGCCCTCCATACTCGGACAGGACCCCCAATGAGCAGTTCTTC.

V is TRBV13 and J is TRBJ2-6; TRBD1 matches at 10 bases. After removal of 2 bases from V and 0 bases from J, the junction contained 10 bases not matched to a gene. Germline lookup yields CDR1 PRHDT and CDR2 FYEKMQ (reference sequence). The CDR3 contains 20 residues. CDR3 loop: CASSLYARTGGISGANVLTF. DNA of the CDR3: TGTGCCAGCAGCTTATATGCCCGGACAGGGGGAATCTCTGGGGCCAACGTCCTGACTTTC.

V and J are TRBV29-1 and TRBJ1-1; no reliable D call. V dropped 4 bases and J dropped 1 base, with 4 bases sitting between them. The CDR3 is 11 residues long. Germline V lookup: CDR1 SQVTM, CDR2 ANQGSEA. In DNA, the CDR3 is TGCAGCGTTGTGGCGAACACTGAAGCTTTCTTT. It encodes CSVVANTEAFF.

The chain joins TRBV2 to TRBJ2-3, with 8 bases that match TRBD2. Per germline, CDR1 SNHLY and CDR2 FYNNEI. V dropped 5 bases and J dropped 2; count of bases not matched to a gene: 6. The CDR3 is 15 amino acids. The CDR3 sequence is CASSYRTSNTDTQYF. CDR3 nucleotides: TGTGCCAGCAGTTACCGGACTAGCAACACAGATACGCAGTATTTT.

The chain combines TRBV2 with TRBJ1-1; 9 bases match TRBD1. After removal of 5 bases from V and 10 bases from J, the junction contained 8 bases not matched to a gene. The germline V gene encodes CDR1 SNHLY and CDR2 FYNNEI. The CDR3 contains 13 residues. CDR3 DNA sequence: TGTGCCAGCAGTACGCGGGGACAGGGAACAGCTTTCTTT. Protein sequence: CASSTRGQGTAFF.